The present T cell receptor (beta chain) was sequenced within a study of memory CD4+ T cells and cytomegalovirus serostatus. Study-level findings and limits: Repertoires predicted CMV serostatus with median bootstrapped AUC of roughly 0.96. About 40% of the roughly 160 known CMV-associated TCRbeta sequences appeared in CD4+ memory. Suggested: most of the CMV-linked TCR signature lies in CD4+ memory cells.

Profiling relied on immunoSEQ multiplex PCR, and the TCRdb table lists in-frame clones only, not all of them. Among over 40,000 clones listed, around 76% were seen once. As concerns this clone: Its antigen is not identified.

The sort gate was single viable CD3+CD4+CD8-CD45RO+ cells for memory CD4+ T cells. Germline V gene data show CDR1 as SGHVS and CDR2 as FQNEAQ. CDR3 length: 15 residues. Losses at the gene ends were 2 bases for V and 9 bases for J; bases not matched to a gene: 7. The rearrangement joins TRBV7-8 to TRBJ2-1; TRBD2 agrees at 10 bases. The source of this sequence is an adult in good health and CMV-seropositive. Input material: memory CD4+ T cells from blood. The CDR3 sequence: CASSLSLAGVGEQFF. The CDR3 DNA is TGTGCCAGCAGCTTATCCCTAGCGGGGGTAGGTGAGCAGTTCTTC.